This T cell receptor (beta chain) is from a study of blood T cell repertoires in COVID-19. Participant age was about 18 to 89 years, and participants resided in fewer than 25 US areas. Cohort 3 donors counted as recovered after two negative PCRs, clearance, or resolved symptoms. Generated by immunoSEQ multiplex PCR, the TCRdb table keeps only in-frame clones and is missing some. Found here are hundreds of thousands of clones, roughly 90% of them singletons; the top ten hold around 2.5%. Sequenced sample: PBMCs or T cells enriched from blood (not recorded which). The sequence came from a man aged 55 to 69 who had recovered from COVID-19.

Here the CDR3 DNA reads TGTGCCAGCAGCTTAGCATACAGGGGCGACTACGAGCAGTACTTC. Protein product: CASSLAYRGDYEQYF. The chain carries TRBV7-9 and TRBJ2-7; 7 nucleotides line up with TRBD1. The CDR3 loop spans 15 amino acids. From germline, CDR1 is SEHNR and CDR2 FQNEAQ (reference sequence). V dropped 0 bases and J dropped 3; count of bases not matched to a gene: 5.